A selection of T cell receptor beta chains follows, all from one sample in a study of shared clonotypes between healthy human individuals. TCRdb's copy holds only in-frame clones and misses some; the assay was immunoSEQ multiplex PCR. The sample includes roughly 2,500,000 clones, roughly 93% of them seen just once. Sequencing was done on a sample of naive CD4+ T cells from PBMCs. These receptors were taken from a man aged 18-30 years in good health. Some clones in this sample may be carry-over from other donors' samples. The CDR3 runs from the conserved cysteine through the conserved F or W. The D gene is left open where the match is weak. Some rows have no size entry. The others give once, few or many, or a class for an expanded clone.

d_call,clone_size,v_call,j_call,cdr3_aa,cdr3_nt
TRBD1,-,TRBV28,TRBJ1-1,CASSSTGQGSGTEAFF,TGTGCCAGCAGTTCTACGGGACAGGGGTCGGGCACTGAAGCTTTCTTT
TRBD1,-,TRBV14,TRBJ2-7,CASSQPGTGRSEQYF,TGTGCCAGCAGCCAACCCGGGACAGGTCGCTCCGAGCAGTACTTC
TRBD2,-,TRBV4-1,TRBJ2-7,CASSHRRAGALSYEQYF,TGCGCCAGCAGCCATCGACGAGCGGGAGCACTGTCCTACGAGCAGTACTTC
TRBD2,once,TRBV7-2,TRBJ2-7,CASSPGLAGRGEQYF,TGTGCCAGCAGCCCAGGACTAGCGGGTCGGGGGGAGCAGTACTTC
-,-,TRBV14,TRBJ1-1,CASSLGTELFYTEAFF,TGTGCCAGCAGCCTAGGTACAGAACTATTCTACACTGAAGCTTTCTTT
-,-,TRBV28,TRBJ2-7,CASSLRQTEVHF,TGTGCCAGCAGTTTACGTCAGACCGAGGTACACTTC
-,-,TRBV18,TRBJ1-2,CASRTAVTGYGYTF,TGTGCCAGTCGAACGGCGGTTACGGGCTATGGCTACACCTTC
TRBD1,-,TRBV5-4,TRBJ1-2,CASSLTGEGGYTF,TGTGCCAGCAGCTTGACAGGGGAAGGGGGCTACACCTTC
-,-,TRBV28,TRBJ2-5,CASSFNSYQETQYF,TGTGCCAGCAGTTTTAACAGCTACCAAGAGACCCAGTACTTC
TRBD2,-,TRBV7-3,TRBJ2-7,CASSLTSAASYEQYF,TGTGCCAGCAGCCTCACTAGCGCAGCTTCCTACGAGCAGTACTTC
-,once,TRBV5-4,TRBJ1-4,CASSRGQNYEKLFF,TGTGCCAGCAGCCGAGGACAGAATTACGAAAAACTGTTTTTT
-,-,TRBV7-2,TRBJ2-3,CASSSPRPSTDTQYF,TGTGCCAGCAGCTCGCCCCGCCCCAGCACAGATACGCAGTATTTT
-,-,TRBV5-8,TRBJ2-3,CASSLGAGTDTQYF,TGTGCCAGCAGCTTAGGAGCGGGCACAGATACGCAGTATTTT
-,-,TRBV6-4,TRBJ1-2,CASSLTGDDYGYTF,TGTGCCAGCAGCTTGACAGGCGATGACTATGGCTACACCTTC
-,few,TRBV9,TRBJ2-1,CASSVGGSGLNEQFF,TGTGCCAGCAGCGTAGGAGGAAGCGGACTTAATGAGCAGTTCTTC
TRBD2,-,TRBV9,TRBJ2-2,CASSSFRPPGLAGGPRYAGELFF,TGTGCCAGCAGCTCCTTCCGGCCTCCGGGACTAGCGGGAGGGCCTCGGTACGCCGGGGAGCTGTTTTTT
-,-,TRBV30,TRBJ2-3,CAWSGDVEDTQYF,TGTGCCTGGAGCGGGGACGTGGAAGATACGCAGTATTTT
TRBD1,-,TRBV7-6,TRBJ2-1,CASSPGTASYNEQFF,TGTGCCAGCAGCCCGGGGACAGCTTCATACAATGAGCAGTTCTTC
-,once,TRBV21-1,TRBJ2-7,CASSKVGAGPYEQYF,TGTGCCAGCAGCAAAGTAGGGGCAGGCCCCTACGAGCAGTACTTC
-,-,TRBV7-2,TRBJ2-5,CASSHGTAEQETQYF,TGTGCCAGCAGCCACGGGACGGCCGAACAAGAGACCCAGTACTTC
TRBD1,-,TRBV7-9,TRBJ1-1,CASSHRDREAGAFF,TGTGCCAGCAGCCACCGTGACAGGGAGGCGGGAGCTTTCTTT
-,-,TRBV29-1,TRBJ1-5,CSTSAPGSPQHF,TGCAGCACCTCAGCTCCGGGTTCTCCCCAGCATTTT
TRBD2,-,TRBV2,TRBJ2-1,CASLLSSGNEQFF,TGTGCCAGCTTACTGTCTAGCGGGAATGAGCAGTTCTTC
TRBD2,-,TRBV18,TRBJ2-7,CASSPIAGGPLYEQYF,TGTGCCAGCTCCCCGATAGCGGGAGGGCCTTTGTACGAGCAGTACTTC
TRBD1,-,TRBV18,TRBJ2-5,CASSRDRGGFQETQYF,TGTGCCAGCTCCCGAGACAGGGGAGGCTTTCAAGAGACCCAGTACTTC
TRBD1,-,TRBV6-6,TRBJ1-5,CASRPQDRGRGQPQHF,TGTGCCAGCAGACCGCAGGACAGGGGGCGCGGACAGCCCCAGCATTTT
-,few,TRBV25-1,TRBJ2-7,CASSEFYEQYF,TGTGCCAGCAGTGAATTTTACGAGCAGTACTTC
TRBD2,-,TRBV5-1,TRBJ2-1,CASSLVQAGVPNYNEQFF,TGCGCCAGCAGCTTGGTACAAGCGGGAGTCCCTAACTACAATGAGCAGTTCTTC
-,-,TRBV28,TRBJ2-3,CASSLITDTQYF,TGTGCCAGCAGCCTGATCACAGATACGCAGTATTTT
TRBD1,-,TRBV4-1,TRBJ2-3,CASSRQGQGVTDTQYF,TGCGCCAGCAGCCGACAAGGACAGGGGGTAACAGATACGCAGTATTTT
TRBD1,-,TRBV6-6,TRBJ2-5,CASSRRQGAGETQYF,TGTGCCAGCAGTCGCCGACAGGGGGCGGGCGAGACCCAGTACTTC
-,-,TRBV28,TRBJ1-1,CASSRYHVGTSLSRAFF,TGTGCCAGCAGTCGGTACCACGTTGGGACATCCCTCAGCCGGGCTTTCTTT
-,once,TRBV19,TRBJ2-7,CASSIGSRPVNYEQYF,TGTGCCAGTAGTATAGGTTCCCGACCGGTAAACTACGAGCAGTACTTC
-,-,TRBV5-6,TRBJ2-4,CASSLGPPGGGNIQYF,TGTGCCAGCAGCTTGGGTCCCCCGGGGGGCGGAAACATTCAGTACTTC
TRBD1,once,TRBV7-2,TRBJ1-5,CASSDRVNQPQHF,TGTGCCAGCTCGGACAGGGTGAACCAGCCCCAGCATTTT
TRBD1,-,TRBV7-9,TRBJ2-7,CASSPDDRGSYEQYF,TGTGCCAGCAGCCCCGACGACAGGGGCTCCTACGAGCAGTACTTC
-,-,TRBV27,TRBJ2-2,CASSPPYSGESKNTGELFF,TGTGCCAGCAGTCCGCCCTATTCAGGGGAATCAAAGAACACCGGGGAGCTGTTTTTT
TRBD1,-,TRBV28,TRBJ1-1,CASSPTGGWRAFF,TGTGCCAGCAGTCCAACAGGGGGTTGGCGAGCTTTCTTT
TRBD2,-,TRBV30,TRBJ2-5,CAWSGGVMGEETQYF,TGTGCCTGGAGCGGGGGGGTGATGGGTGAAGAGACCCAGTACTTC
-,-,TRBV10-3,TRBJ2-7,CAISESLTALANYEQYF,TGTGCCATCAGTGAGTCATTGACAGCGTTGGCAAACTACGAGCAGTACTTC
-,once,TRBV19,TRBJ2-2,CASSIDSYTGELFF,TGTGCCAGTAGTATCGACAGTTACACCGGGGAGCTGTTTTTT
-,once,TRBV27,TRBJ2-5,CASSPTVQETQYF,TGTGCCAGCAGTCCGACAGTCCAAGAGACCCAGTACTTC
TRBD2,-,TRBV10-3,TRBJ2-1,CAISGLAAAYNEQFF,TGTGCCATCAGTGGGCTAGCGGCAGCGTACAATGAGCAGTTCTTC
-,few,TRBV2,TRBJ2-5,CASSDRGGETQYF,TGTGCCAGCAGTGACAGGGGAGGGGAGACCCAGTACTTC
-,-,TRBV6-1,TRBJ1-1,CASSVLRGEGAFF,TGTGCCAGCAGTGTCCTGAGGGGGGAGGGAGCTTTCTTT
-,-,TRBV6-5,TRBJ2-2,CASSYRLSGNTGELFF,TGTGCCAGCAGTTACCGGCTCAGCGGGAACACCGGGGAGCTGTTTTTT
TRBD2,-,TRBV7-6,TRBJ2-4,CASSLGAGAASIQYF,TGTGCCAGCAGCCTTGGAGCGGGAGCCGCGAGCATTCAGTACTTC
TRBD2,-,TRBV7-9,TRBJ2-1,CASTPPPGLVNEQFF,TGTGCCAGCACCCCGCCCCCGGGACTAGTTAATGAGCAGTTCTTC
-,-,TRBV6-6,TRBJ2-5,CASSLNHRLEKETQYF,TGTGCCAGCAGTCTCAACCACCGACTAGAAAAAGAGACCCAGTACTTC
TRBD1,-,TRBV5-6,TRBJ1-2,CASSSRTGERDTF,TGTGCCAGCAGCTCGCGGACAGGGGAACGGGACACCTTC
-,once,TRBV5-1,TRBJ2-3,CASSLLRSSTDTQYF,TGCGCCAGCAGCTTGTTACGGTCTAGCACAGATACGCAGTATTTT
-,once,TRBV5-1,TRBJ2-1,CASSFSADEQFF,TGCGCCAGCAGCTTCTCCGCGGATGAGCAGTTCTTC
-,-,TRBV29-1,TRBJ2-6,CSVEDRGTGANVLTF,TGCAGCGTTGAAGATCGAGGAACTGGGGCCAACGTCCTGACTTTC
-,-,TRBV27,TRBJ1-4,CASSLSRAPNEKLFF,TGTGCCAGCAGTTTATCCCGGGCCCCTAATGAAAAACTGTTTTTT